This TCR beta chain was identified in a study of shared clonotypes between healthy human individuals. As processed by the authors: Sequence data from immunoSEQ were junction-only and lacked quality scores; consequently, filtering differed. The protocol was immunoSEQ multiplex PCR, while the TCRdb copy is restricted to in-frame clones and leaves out a portion. The V and J calls and the clone size are those of that table, but D and trimming were determined from the DNA. The table includes about 230,000 clones, over 50% detected once. General study points: Apart from blood, nothing was sampled; tissue repertoires likely differ. Estimated clonotype richness was generally higher in naive than memory subsets.

Details on this clone: The target antigen is unknown.

CD4+ cell separation produced CD45RA+ naive and CD45RA-negative memory subsets. V lost 6 bases, J lost 0 bases, and 16 bases lay in between. Germline V CDR1 and CDR2: WSHSY, SAAADI. The CDR3 runs to 16 residues. Sequencing was performed on memory CD4+ T cells sorted from blood. Subset defined: CD45RA-negative fraction. This clonotype was sampled from a man between 25 and 39 years old in good health. J is TRBJ2-3 and V is TRBV10-2, with a tentative D call TRBD2 (6 bases). The CDR3 sequence is CASSLGSVASTDTQYF. DNA of the CDR3: TGCGCCAGCAGCCTCGGGAGTGTGGCTAGCACAGATACGCAGTATTTT.